This note documents a single TCR beta chain sequence. Its antigen is still unknown. This sample stems from a study of shared clonotypes between healthy human individuals. Study at large: Each donor's CD8 memory used one plate, CD8 naive two, each CD4 subset three. Study-wide results and limits: In several donors, around 4.8% of naive CD4 clonotypes appeared in common.

Repertoires were generated with immunoSEQ multiplex PCR, while TCRdb's copy carries only in-frame clones and drops some. Among about 2.3 million clones listed, about nine tenths were seen once. The source of this sequence is a man in his late teens or twenties in good health. Some clones in this sample may be carry-over from other donors' samples. Specimen: naive CD4+ T cells from PBMCs. As for subset: CD45RA+ positively selected.

CDR3 in amino acids: CASSLGVINTGELFF. CDR3 nucleotide sequence: TGTGCCAGCAGCTTGGGCGTTATCAACACCGGGGAGCTGTTTTTT. The chain has TRBV5-4 and TRBJ2-2; D is uncertain. The germline V and J ends were trimmed by 0 bases and 2 bases, with 8 bases remaining between them. The CDR3 length is 15 residues. Germline CDR1 reads SGHNT; CDR2 reads YYREEE (reference sequence).